The TCR beta chain described here comes from a study of cytomegalovirus exposure and HLA in healthy donors. Per germline, CDR1 MDHEN and CDR2 SYDVKM. After removal of 4 bases from V and 5 bases from J, the junction contained 10 bases not matched to a gene. The CDR3 totals 16 residues. This clone was observed a handful of times. Its specificity is unknown. Overall study findings and caveats: Apart from CMV serostatus, no immune exposure information was available.

The PCR had 60 Vbeta and 13 Jbeta primers. Per the original data handling: Later, about 80 million unique TCR beta chains were counted in an analysis, and some 10 million of them were shared. Clones were read by immunoSEQ multiplex PCR, and TCRdb kept only the in-frame ones, dropping some. D and trimming come from the DNA, and the V and J calls and clone size come from that table. This table holds some 91,000 clones, 65% to 80% found once. This rearrangement joins TRBV28 to TRBJ2-5, with TRBD2 matching 10 bases. This clonotype was sampled from a man aged 35 to 55 in good health and CMV-seropositive. The specimen was PBMCs. CDR3 in amino acids: CASSSLLGLALETQYF. The CDR3 DNA is TGTGCCAGCAGTTCCCTCTTGGGACTAGCGTTGGAGACCCAGTACTTC.